A single sample gave rise to the 2 T cell receptor beta chains below, sequenced in a study of T cell repertoires in cytomegalovirus infection. Each CDR3 protein is one row after TCRdb ran MiXCR on the reads. Of 85,000 to 130,000 distinct CDR3 sequences listed, roughly a quarter are singletons. Sequencing was done on a sample of CD8+ T cells from PBMCs. These receptors were collected from a human donor in good health (CMV status not recorded). Some clones in this sample may be carry-over from other donors' samples.

The chain combines TRBV12-3 or TRBV12-4 with TRBJ2-3; 11 bases line up with TRBD1. This CDR3 has 15 amino acids. V gave up 5 bases and J gave up 5 bases; unmatched junction bases: 6. The CDR3 DNA is TGTGCCAGCAGTGTCGCCGGGACAGGGGGAGATACGCAGTATTTT. Its protein is CASSVAGTGGDTQYF.

This clonotype was observed a few times. V is TRBV6-6 and J is TRBJ2-5, with TRBD2 matching over 9 bases. There are 15 residues in the CDR3. CDR1 is MNHNY, CDR2 SVGAGI, per germline (reference sequence). Germline trimming cut 1 base from V and 3 bases from J; bases unmatched to any gene: 3. CDR3 nucleotide sequence: TGTGCCAGCAGTTACTTGGCTAGCGGGAAAGAGACCCAGTACTTC. Amino acids: CASSYLASGKETQYF.